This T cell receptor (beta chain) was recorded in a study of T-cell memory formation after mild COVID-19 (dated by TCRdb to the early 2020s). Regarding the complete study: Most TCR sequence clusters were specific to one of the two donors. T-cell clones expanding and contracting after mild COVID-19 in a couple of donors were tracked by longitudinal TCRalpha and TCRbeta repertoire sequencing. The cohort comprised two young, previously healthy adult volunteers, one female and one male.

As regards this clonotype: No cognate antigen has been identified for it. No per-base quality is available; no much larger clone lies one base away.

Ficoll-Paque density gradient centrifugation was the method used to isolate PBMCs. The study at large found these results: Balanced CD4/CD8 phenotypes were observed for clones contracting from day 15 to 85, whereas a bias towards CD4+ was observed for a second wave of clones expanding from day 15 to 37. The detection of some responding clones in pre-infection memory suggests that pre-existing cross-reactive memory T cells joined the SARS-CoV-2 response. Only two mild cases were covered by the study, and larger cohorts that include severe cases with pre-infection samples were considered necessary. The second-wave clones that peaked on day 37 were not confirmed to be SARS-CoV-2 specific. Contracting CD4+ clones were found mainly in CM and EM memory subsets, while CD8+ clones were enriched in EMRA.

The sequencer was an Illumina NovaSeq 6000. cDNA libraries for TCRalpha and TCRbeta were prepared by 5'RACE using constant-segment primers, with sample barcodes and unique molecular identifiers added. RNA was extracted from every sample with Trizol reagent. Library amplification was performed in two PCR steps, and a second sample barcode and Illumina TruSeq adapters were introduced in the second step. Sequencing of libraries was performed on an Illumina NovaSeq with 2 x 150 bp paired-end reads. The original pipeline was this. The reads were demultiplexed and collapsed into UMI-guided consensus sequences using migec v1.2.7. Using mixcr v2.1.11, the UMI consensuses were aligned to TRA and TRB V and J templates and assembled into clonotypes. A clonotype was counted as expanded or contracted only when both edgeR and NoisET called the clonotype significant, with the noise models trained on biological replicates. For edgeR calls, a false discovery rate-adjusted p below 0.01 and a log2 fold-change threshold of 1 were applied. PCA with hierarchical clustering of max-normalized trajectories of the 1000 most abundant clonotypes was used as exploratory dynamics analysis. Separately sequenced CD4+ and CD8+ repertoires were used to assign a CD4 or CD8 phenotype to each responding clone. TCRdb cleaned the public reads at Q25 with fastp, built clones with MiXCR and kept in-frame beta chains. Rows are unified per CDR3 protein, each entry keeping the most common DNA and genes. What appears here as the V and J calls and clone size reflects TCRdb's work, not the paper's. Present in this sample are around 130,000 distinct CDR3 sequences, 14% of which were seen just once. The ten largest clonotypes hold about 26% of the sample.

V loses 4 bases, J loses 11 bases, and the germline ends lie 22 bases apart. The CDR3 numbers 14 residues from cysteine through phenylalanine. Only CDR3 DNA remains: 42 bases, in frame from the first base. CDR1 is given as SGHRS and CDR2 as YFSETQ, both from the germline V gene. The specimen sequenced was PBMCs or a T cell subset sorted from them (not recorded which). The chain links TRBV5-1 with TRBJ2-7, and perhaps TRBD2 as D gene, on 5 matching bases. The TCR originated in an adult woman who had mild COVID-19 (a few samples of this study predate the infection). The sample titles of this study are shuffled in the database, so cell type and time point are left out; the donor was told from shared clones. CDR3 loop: CASSPDRLPTWEYF. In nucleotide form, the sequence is TGCGCCAGCAGCCCGGACCGACTACCTACGTGGGAGTACTTC.